The 2 T cell receptor beta chains presented below share a single source sample, sequenced in a study of cytomegalovirus exposure and HLA in healthy donors. The PCR contained 60 Vbeta and 13 Jbeta primers. TCRdb keeps only in-frame clones here, not all; method: immunoSEQ multiplex PCR. Among under 130,000 clones listed, 65% to 90% were seen once. Sequences were obtained from PBMCs. These receptors all stem from a man aged 25-40 years in good health and CMV-seropositive.

V and J are TRBV4-1 and TRBJ2-3; no definite D call. CDR3 length: 15 residues. V lost 4 bases and J 2 bases, leaving 13 bases between the germline ends. Germline CDR1 and CDR2: MGHRA and YSYEKL. CDR3 nucleotide sequence: TGCGCCAGCAGCCCCCAGACCACAGCCACAGATACGCAGTATTTT. Protein: CASSPQTTATDTQYF.

The rearrangement links TRBV19 to TRBJ2-7; weak D call: TRBD2 (6 bases). The CDR3 runs 14 residues. Germline V gene sequence: CDR1 LNHDA, CDR2 SQIVND (reference sequence). Trimming pared 6 bases from V and 4 bases from J, leaving 16 bases between. The CDR3 coding sequence is TGTGCCAGTAGCCTCCGGGTTGGGGGGTACGAGCAGTACTTC. Its translation: CASSLRVGGYEQYF.